Sequencing of this T cell receptor beta chain was carried out in a study of shared clonotypes between healthy human individuals. Overall study context: Three CD4 naive, three CD4 memory, two CD8 naive and one CD8 memory plate were used per donor.

Here immunoSEQ multiplex PCR was the method, and the copy in TCRdb shows in-frame clones only, minus some. The sample includes about 2.4 million clones, roughly 93% seen only once; the top ten take more than 0.35%. Whole-study findings and limits: With few donors, the genetic and exposure-history diversity represented was limited. Clonotypes shared by all four donors outscored non-shared clonotypes in generation probability.

There are 15 residues in the CDR3. The V gene's germline CDR1 is LGHNA and CDR2 YNFKEQ. With 3 bases clipped from V and 3 bases from J, the junction kept 6 bases outside the gene matches. Remarks on this clone: The target antigen is unknown.

The donor population consisted of healthy HIV-negative adults with no recent acute infections or vaccinations. The rearrangement joins TRBV4-2 to TRBJ2-5, with 8 bases aligning to TRBD1. The sequencing sample was made of naive CD4+ T cells from PBMCs. Subset indicated: CD45RA+ positively selected. This clonotype was sampled from a man between 18 and 35 years old in good health. Some clones in this sample may be carry-over from other donors' samples. The CDR3 loop reads CASSHRTGWEETQYF. Here the CDR3 DNA reads TGTGCCAGCAGCCATAGGACAGGGTGGGAAGAGACCCAGTACTTC.